This is a list of T cell receptor beta chains from one sample in a study of shared clonotypes between healthy human individuals. Here immunoSEQ multiplex PCR was the method, and the copy in TCRdb shows in-frame clones only, minus some. The sample contains 2,100,000 or so clones, under 97% of which appear only once. The specimen sequenced was naive CD4+ T cells sorted from blood. These receptors originate from a man aged 18 to 30 in good health. The CDR3 runs from the conserved cysteine through the conserved F or W. Fields, in order: V gene, J gene, CDR3 protein.

>TRBV20-1|TRBJ2-1
CSASTGNEQFF
>TRBV7-2|TRBJ1-4
CASSPKLRPQGATNEKLFF
>TRBV18|TRBJ2-1
CASSPSSGEQFF
>TRBV5-1|TRBJ2-3
CASSLWGGTTDTQYF
>TRBV28|TRBJ1-1
CASSLFSPGQIEAFF
>TRBV28|TRBJ2-7
CASSPRDRGMLKQYF
>TRBV10-3|TRBJ1-5
CAISEEGGNQPQHF
>TRBV5-1|TRBJ2-7
CASSFGDPSSYEQYF
>TRBV11-3|TRBJ2-2
CASSLVGLAGTQTGELFF
>TRBV2|TRBJ2-7
CASGRLALYEQYF
>TRBV7-8|TRBJ2-2
CASSPRGGLTGELFF
>TRBV18|TRBJ1-2
CASSPQTGASYGYTF
>TRBV6-1|TRBJ2-2
CASSALDTTNTGELFF
>TRBV6-6|TRBJ1-2
CASSSRVEYGYTF
>TRBV6-1|TRBJ1-6
CASSEAGNANSPLHF
>TRBV7-2|TRBJ1-5
CASSLGEGSGNQPQHF
>TRBV9|TRBJ2-2
CASSVSGNTGELFF
>TRBV2|TRBJ1-6
CAGARSGEGSPLHF
>TRBV5-4|TRBJ2-3
CASSPRDTNTQYF
>TRBV7-9|TRBJ2-7
CASSLAGGYEQYF
>TRBV28|TRBJ2-7
CASSLTGRYEQYF
>TRBV29-1|TRBJ2-7
CSVTGTGASGYEQYF
>TRBV5-1|TRBJ2-2
CASSLVPGPGELFF
>TRBV18|TRBJ1-2
CASSFGAQSVIGYTF
>TRBV6-5|TRBJ2-7
CASRQTSGPTYEQYF
>TRBV6-1|TRBJ1-5
CASSLTDSNQPQHF
>TRBV6-6|TRBJ2-7
CASSYGTSGGEQYF
>TRBV27|TRBJ2-7
CASSYNYEQYF
>TRBV5-1|TRBJ2-2
CASSLDRPVGELFF
>TRBV6-5|TRBJ2-2
CASSHYSGANTGELFF
>TRBV18|TRBJ1-1
CASSTYRGMNTEAFF
>TRBV7-8|TRBJ2-7
CASSPSGTGSYEQYF
>TRBV7-9|TRBJ1-4
CASSLAGDRSSLSLFF
>TRBV6-5|TRBJ2-7
CASSTASGRYEQYF
>TRBV18|TRBJ2-7
CASSPGGTLGYEQYF
>TRBV30|TRBJ1-1
CAWSGGQGFTEAFF